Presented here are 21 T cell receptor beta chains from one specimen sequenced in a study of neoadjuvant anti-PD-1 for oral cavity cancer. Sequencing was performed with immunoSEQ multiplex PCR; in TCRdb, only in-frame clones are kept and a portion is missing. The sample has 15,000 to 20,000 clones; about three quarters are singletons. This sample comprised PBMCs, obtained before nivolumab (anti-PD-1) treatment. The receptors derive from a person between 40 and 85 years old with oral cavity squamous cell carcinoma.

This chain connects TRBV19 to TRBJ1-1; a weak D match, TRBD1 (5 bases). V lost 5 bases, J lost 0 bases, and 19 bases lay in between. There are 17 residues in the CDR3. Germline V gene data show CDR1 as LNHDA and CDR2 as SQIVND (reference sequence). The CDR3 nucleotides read TGTGCCAGTAGTCCGGAGGGGATACTAACAATGAACACTGAAGCTTTCTTT. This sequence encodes CASSPEGILTMNTEAFF.

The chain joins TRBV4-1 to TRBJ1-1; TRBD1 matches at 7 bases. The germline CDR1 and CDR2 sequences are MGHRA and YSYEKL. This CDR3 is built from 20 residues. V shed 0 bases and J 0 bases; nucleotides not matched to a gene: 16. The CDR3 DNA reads TGCGCCAGCAGCCAAGATAAGGGCCGGGACAGCATAACGATGAACACTGAAGCTTTCTTT. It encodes CASSQDKGRDSITMNTEAFF.

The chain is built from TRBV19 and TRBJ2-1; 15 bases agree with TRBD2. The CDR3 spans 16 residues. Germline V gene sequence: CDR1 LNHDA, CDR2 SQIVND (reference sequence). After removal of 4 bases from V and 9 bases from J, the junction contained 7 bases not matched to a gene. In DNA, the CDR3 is TGTGCCAGTAGTAATGCGGGGACTAGCGGGAGGATTGAGCAGTTCTTC. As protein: CASSNAGTSGRIEQFF.

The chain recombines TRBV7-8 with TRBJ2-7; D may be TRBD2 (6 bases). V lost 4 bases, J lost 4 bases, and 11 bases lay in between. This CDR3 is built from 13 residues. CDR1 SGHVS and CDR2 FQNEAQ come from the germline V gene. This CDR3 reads CASSSGDRYEQYF. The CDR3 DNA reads TGTGCCAGCAGCTCGGGGGACCGGTACGAGCAGTACTTC. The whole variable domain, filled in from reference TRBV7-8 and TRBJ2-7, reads GAGVSQSPRYKVAKRGQDVALRCDPISGHVSLFWYQQALGQGPEFLTYFQNEAQLDKSGLPSDRFFAERPEGSVSTLKIQRTQQEDSAVYLCASSSGDRYEQYFGPGTRLTVT.

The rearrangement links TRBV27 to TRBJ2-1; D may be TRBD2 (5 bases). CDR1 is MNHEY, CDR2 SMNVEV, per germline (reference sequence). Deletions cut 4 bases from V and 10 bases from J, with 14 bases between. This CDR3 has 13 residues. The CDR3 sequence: CASSSNTLEEQFF. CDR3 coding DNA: TGTGCCAGCAGTTCCAATACACTAGAAGAGCAGTTCTTC.

The CDR3 DNA sequence: TGTGCCAGCAGCATAAAACTGAACACCGGGGAGCTGTTTTTT. Translating it yields CASSIKLNTGELFF. The chain carries TRBV7-9 and TRBJ2-2; no definite D call. With 5 bases removed from V and 1 base from J, the gap between germline ends came to 8 bases. Germline V gives CDR1 SEHNR, CDR2 FQNEAQ (reference sequence). The CDR3 runs to 14 residues.

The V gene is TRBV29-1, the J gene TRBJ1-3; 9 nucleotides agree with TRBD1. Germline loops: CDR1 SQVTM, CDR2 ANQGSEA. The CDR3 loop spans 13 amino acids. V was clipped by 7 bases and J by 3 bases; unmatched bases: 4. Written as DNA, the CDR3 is TGCAGCGCTGGACAGGGGAATGGAAACACCATATATTTT. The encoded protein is CSAGQGNGNTIYF.

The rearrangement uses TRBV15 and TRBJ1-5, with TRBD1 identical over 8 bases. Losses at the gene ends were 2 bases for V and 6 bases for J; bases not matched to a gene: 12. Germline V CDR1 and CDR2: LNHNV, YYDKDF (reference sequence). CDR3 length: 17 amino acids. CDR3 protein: CATSRLPAQGASQPQHF. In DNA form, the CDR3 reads TGTGCCACCAGCAGACTCCCCGCCCAGGGGGCTAGTCAGCCCCAGCATTTT.

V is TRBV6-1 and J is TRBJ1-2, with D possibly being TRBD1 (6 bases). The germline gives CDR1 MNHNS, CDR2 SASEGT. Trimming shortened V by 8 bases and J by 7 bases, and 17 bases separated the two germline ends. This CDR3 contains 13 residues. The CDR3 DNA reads TGTGCCAGCGGACAGTCCTTCCTGGCTGGCTACACCTTC. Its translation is CASGQSFLAGYTF.

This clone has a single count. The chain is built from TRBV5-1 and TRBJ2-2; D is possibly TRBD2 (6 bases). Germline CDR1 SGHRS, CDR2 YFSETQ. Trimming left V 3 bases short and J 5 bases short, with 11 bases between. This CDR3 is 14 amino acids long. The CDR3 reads CASSSGEETGELFF. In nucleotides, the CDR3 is TGCGCCAGCAGCTCGGGAGAGGAGACCGGGGAGCTGTTTTTT.

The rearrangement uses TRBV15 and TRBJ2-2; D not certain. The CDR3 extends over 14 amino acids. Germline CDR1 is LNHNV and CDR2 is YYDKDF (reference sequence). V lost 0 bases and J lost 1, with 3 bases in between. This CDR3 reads CATSREWNTGELFF. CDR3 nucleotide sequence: TGTGCCACCAGCAGAGAGTGGAACACCGGGGAGCTGTTTTTT.

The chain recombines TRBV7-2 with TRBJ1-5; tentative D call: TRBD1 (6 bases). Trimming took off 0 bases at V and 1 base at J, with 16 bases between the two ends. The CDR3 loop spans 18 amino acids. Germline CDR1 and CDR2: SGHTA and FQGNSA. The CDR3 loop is CASSLALGGGQSNQPQHF. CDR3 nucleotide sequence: TGTGCCAGCAGCTTAGCCCTTGGAGGGGGGCAGAGCAATCAGCCCCAGCATTTT.

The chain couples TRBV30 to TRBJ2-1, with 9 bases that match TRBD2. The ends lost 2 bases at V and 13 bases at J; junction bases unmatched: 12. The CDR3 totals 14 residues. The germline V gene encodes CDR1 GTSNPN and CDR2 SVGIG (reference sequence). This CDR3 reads CAWSKASGGREQFF. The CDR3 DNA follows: TGTGCCTGGAGTAAGGCATCGGGCGGGAGGGAACAGTTCTTC.

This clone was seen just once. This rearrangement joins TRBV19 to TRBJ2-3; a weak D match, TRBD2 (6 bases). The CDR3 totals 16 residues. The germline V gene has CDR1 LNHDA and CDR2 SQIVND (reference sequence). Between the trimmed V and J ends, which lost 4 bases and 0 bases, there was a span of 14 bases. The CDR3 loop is CASSNPLAPSTDTQYF. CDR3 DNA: TGTGCCAGTAGTAACCCGCTAGCGCCTAGCACAGATACGCAGTATTTT.

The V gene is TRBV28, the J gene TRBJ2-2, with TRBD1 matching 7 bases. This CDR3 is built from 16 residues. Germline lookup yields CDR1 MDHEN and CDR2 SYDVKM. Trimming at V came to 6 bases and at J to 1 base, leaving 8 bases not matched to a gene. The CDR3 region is CASRSGTALNTGELFF. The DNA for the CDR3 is TGTGCCAGCAGGTCCGGGACAGCGCTGAACACCGGGGAGCTGTTTTTT.

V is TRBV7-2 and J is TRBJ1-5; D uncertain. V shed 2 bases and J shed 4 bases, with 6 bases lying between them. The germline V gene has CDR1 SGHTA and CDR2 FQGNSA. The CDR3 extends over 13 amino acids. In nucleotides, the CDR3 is TGTGCCAGCAGCTTAAGCAGGAATCAGCCCCAGCATTTT. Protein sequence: CASSLSRNQPQHF.

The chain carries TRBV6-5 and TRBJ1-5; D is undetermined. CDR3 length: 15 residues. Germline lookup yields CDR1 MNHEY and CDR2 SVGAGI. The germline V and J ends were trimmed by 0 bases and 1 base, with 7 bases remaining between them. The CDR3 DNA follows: TGTGCCAGCAGTTACTCTCGAGGGAGCAATCAGCCCCAGCATTTT. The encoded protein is CASSYSRGSNQPQHF.

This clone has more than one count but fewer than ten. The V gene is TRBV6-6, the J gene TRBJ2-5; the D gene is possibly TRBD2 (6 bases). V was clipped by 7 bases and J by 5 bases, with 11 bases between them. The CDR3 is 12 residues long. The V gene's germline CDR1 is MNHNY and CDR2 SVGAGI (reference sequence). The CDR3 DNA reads TGTGCCAGCAACCACGGAGGGGAGACCCAGTACTTC. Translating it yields CASNHGGETQYF.

The CDR3 coding sequence is TGTGCCATCAGGGACCCCCGCGGGGAGCTGTTTTTT. This encodes CAIRDPRGELFF. The chain carries TRBV10-3 and TRBJ2-2; D not resolved. This CDR3 comprises 12 residues. Germline V lookup: CDR1 ENHRY, CDR2 SYGVKD. The V end was cut by 6 bases, the J end by 7 bases, with 9 bases between.

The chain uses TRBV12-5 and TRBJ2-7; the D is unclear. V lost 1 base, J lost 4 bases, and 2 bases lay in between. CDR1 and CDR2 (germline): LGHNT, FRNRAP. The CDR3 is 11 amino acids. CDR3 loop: CASGLGYEQYF. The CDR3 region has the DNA TGTGCTAGTGGTTTGGGTTACGAGCAGTACTTC.

The CDR3 DNA reads TGTGCCAGCAGCCAACAGAACCTAGCGGGGGGTAACAATGAGCAGTTCTTC. It translates to CASSQQNLAGGNNEQFF. This chain joins TRBV4-2 and TRBJ2-1; TRBD2 aligns across 11 bases. The CDR3 contains 17 residues. V shed 2 bases and J 5 bases; nucleotides not matched to a gene: 8. CDR1 and CDR2 from the germline V gene are LGHNA and YNFKEQ.